What follows are 10 T cell receptor beta chains derived from one specimen sequenced in a study of shared clonotypes between healthy human individuals. Using immunoSEQ multiplex PCR, the repertoire was profiled, and TCRdb retains in-frame clones only, with some absent. The sample has around 700,000 clones, 92% seen once. Naive CD8 cells were CD45RO-negative, positively selected for CCR7, excluding terminally differentiated effector memory CD45RA+ cells. Sequenced input: naive CD8+ T cells sorted from blood. The receptors shown here come from a man aged 30 to 45 in good health.

The rearrangement links TRBV20-1 to TRBJ2-3; 7 nucleotides line up with TRBD2. The CDR3 loop spans 11 amino acids. Germline assignment: CDR1 DFQATT and CDR2 SNEGSKA (reference sequence). V shed 1 base, J shed 8 bases, and the junction held 0 bases outside the gene matches. CDR3 nucleotide sequence: TGCAGTGCTAGAGCTAGCGGTACGCAGTATTTT. It codes for CSARASGTQYF.

This clone appeared once. Possible read error: a much larger clone is one base away. Distinct nucleotide sequences in the sample also encode this CDR3. This sequence joins TRBV7-9 and TRBJ2-7; possibly TRBD2 for D (5 bases). This CDR3 is 12 amino acids long. The V end lost 1 base, the J end lost 4 bases, and 5 bases lay between the germline ends. Germline lookup yields CDR1 SEHNR and CDR2 FQNEAQ (reference sequence). CDR3 bases: TGTGCCAGCAGCTTAGGGACTTACGAGCAGTACTTC. Its translation: CASSLGTYEQYF.

The chain carries TRBV18 and TRBJ2-3; no definite D call. Germline V CDR1 and CDR2: KGHSH, LQKENI. V gave up 2 bases and J gave up 2 bases, with 8 bases separating them. The CDR3 consists of 14 residues. The CDR3 sequence is CASSPYSDTDTQYF. The CDR3, as DNA: TGTGCCAGCTCACCATACTCAGACACAGATACGCAGTATTTT.

J is TRBJ2-7 and V is TRBV11-2; 11 bases align to TRBD1. The CDR3 loop spans 13 amino acids. Germline loops: CDR1 SGHAT, CDR2 FQNNGV. V shed 5 bases, J shed 3 bases, and the junction held 0 bases outside the gene matches. Here the CDR3 DNA reads TGTGCCAGCAGCGGGACAGGGGGCTACGAGCAGTACTTC. As protein: CASSGTGGYEQYF.

The chain joins TRBV2 to TRBJ1-5, with D possibly TRBD1 on 5 matching bases. Per the germline V gene, CDR1 is SNHLY and CDR2 is FYNNEI. This CDR3 has 16 residues. V lost 7 bases, J lost 2 bases, and 18 bases lay in between. CDR3 loop: CASTGDGRVGNQPQHF. CDR3 nucleotides: TGTGCCAGCACGGGGGACGGCAGGGTTGGCAATCAGCCCCAGCATTTT.

The chain recombines TRBV9 with TRBJ2-7; D might be TRBD2 (5 bases). The CDR3 has 15 residues. Germline V gene data show CDR1 as SGDLS and CDR2 as YYNGEE. Trimming left V 0 bases short and J 3 bases short, with 13 bases between. For the CDR3, the DNA is TGTGCCAGCAGCGTAGGTTATTTGGAGGACTACGAGCAGTACTTC. Its translation: CASSVGYLEDYEQYF. Full variable domain (outside the CDR3, taken from reference TRBV9 and TRBJ2-7): DSGVTQTPKHLITATGQRVTLRCSPRSGDLSVYWYQQSLDQGLQFLIQYYNGEERAKGNILERFSAQQFPDLHSELNLSSLELGDSALYFCASSVGYLEDYEQYFGPGTRLTVT.

The gene calls are TRBV7-8 and TRBJ2-3; D ambiguous. Germline V gene sequence: CDR1 SGHVS, CDR2 FQNEAQ. This CDR3 contains 14 residues. V was clipped by 3 bases and J by 0 bases, with 7 bases between them. CDR3 protein: CASSFTHSTDTQYF. The CDR3 nucleotides read TGTGCCAGCAGCTTTACACATAGCACAGATACGCAGTATTTT.

The V and J genes are TRBV10-1 and TRBJ2-5; D tentatively fits TRBD1 or TRBD2 (5 bases each). The CDR3 is 16 residues long. Germline lookup yields CDR1 WNHNN and CDR2 SYGVQD (reference sequence). V was cut by 6 bases and J by 1 base, with 18 bases left in between. CDR3 protein: CASRGPGPRGQETQYF. The DNA of the CDR3 is TGCGCCAGCAGGGGCCCGGGACCCCGGGGCCAAGAGACCCAGTACTTC.

The chain is built from TRBV11-3 and TRBJ2-1; D may correspond to TRBD1 or TRBD2 (5 bases each). Germline loops: CDR1 SGHNT, CDR2 YENEEA. Trimming left V 5 bases short and J 9 bases short, with 17 bases between. The CDR3 sequence is 14 residues long. The CDR3 region has the DNA TGTGCCAGCAGCCCCCGGGACCCGTCGTCTGAGCAGTTCTTC. It codes for CASSPRDPSSEQFF. The complete variable domain, with remaining parts taken from reference TRBV11-3 and TRBJ2-1, reads EAGVVQSPRYKIIEKKQPVAFWCNPISGHNTLYWYLQNLGQGPELLIRYENEEAVDDSQLPKDRFSAERLKGVDSTLKIQPAELGDSAVYLCASSPRDPSSEQFFGPGTRLTVL.

This clone was recorded once. The chain employs TRBV13 and TRBJ2-7; D may be TRBD1 or TRBD2 (5 bases each). Germline V gene data show CDR1 as PRHDT and CDR2 as FYEKMQ (reference sequence). The CDR3 has 16 residues. Trimming took off 4 bases at V and 0 bases at J, with 16 bases between the two ends. The CDR3 region has the DNA TGTGCCAGCAGCTCCGTCTCCGGGACCACCTCCTACGAGCAGTACTTC. The encoded protein is CASSSVSGTTSYEQYF.